This TCR beta chain was sequenced in a study of blood T cell repertoires in COVID-19. Study summary: The samples span acute and convalescent COVID-19 from the United States, Italy and Spain. PBMCs, B-cell-depleted T cells, or T cells provided the cDNA or gDNA that made up the material.

CDR1 and CDR2 (germline): MDHEN, SYDVKM. V gave up 10 bases and J gave up 5 bases, with 17 bases separating them. This CDR3 has 14 amino acids. Original data processing: Scientists estimated how many nucleated cells there were by amplifying reference gene primers. The method was immunoSEQ multiplex PCR; TCRdb's version includes in-frame clones alone and lacks a portion of them. V and J calls and clone size are copied from that table; D and trimming were computed from the DNA. The data hold roughly 84,000 clones, with more than 80% observed a single time. This receptor was identified in an elderly woman with acute or convalescent COVID-19. The sequenced material came from peripheral blood. The chain links TRBV28 to TRBJ1-4; D uncertain. The DNA for the CDR3 is TGTGCCACCTCAACGCGGGTGAACAATGAAAAACTGTTTTTT. Its protein is CATSTRVNNEKLFF.